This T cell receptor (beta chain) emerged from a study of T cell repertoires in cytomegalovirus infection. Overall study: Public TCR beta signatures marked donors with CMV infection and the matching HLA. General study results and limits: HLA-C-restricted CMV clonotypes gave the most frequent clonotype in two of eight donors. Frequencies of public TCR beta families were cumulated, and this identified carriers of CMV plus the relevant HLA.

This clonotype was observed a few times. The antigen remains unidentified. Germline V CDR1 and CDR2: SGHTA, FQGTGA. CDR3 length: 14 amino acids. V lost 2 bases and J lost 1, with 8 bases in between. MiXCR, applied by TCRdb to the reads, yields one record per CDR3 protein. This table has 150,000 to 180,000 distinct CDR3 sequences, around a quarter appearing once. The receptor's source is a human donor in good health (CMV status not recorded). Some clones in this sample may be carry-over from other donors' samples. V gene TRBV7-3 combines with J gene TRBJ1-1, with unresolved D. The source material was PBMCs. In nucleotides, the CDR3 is TGTGCCAGCAGCTTACAAGGAGGGAACACTGAAGCTTTCTTT. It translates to CASSLQGGNTEAFF. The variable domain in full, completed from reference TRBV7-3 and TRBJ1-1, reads GAGVSQTPSNKVTEKGKYVELRCDPISGHTALYWYRQSLGQGPEFLIYFQGTGAADDSGLPNDRFFAVRPEGSVSTLKIQRTERGDSAVYLCASSLQGGNTEAFFGQGTRLTVV.